The clone carrying this TCR beta chain was counted only a few times. Its antigen is not known. The CDR3 covers 16 residues. Germline CDR1 SEHNR, CDR2 FQNEAQ (reference sequence). The V gene lost 2 bases and the J gene lost 5 bases, with 18 bases spanning the gap. The data are from a study of identical twins. General study results and limits: Invariant MAIT and iNKT cells are populations that could partly confound zero-insertion analyses.

After template switching added a universal primer site, the resulting cDNA carried unique molecular identifiers. In TCRdb, the 5' RACE reads were re-called with MiXCR into one record per CDR3 protein. Of some 1,700,000 distinct CDR3 sequences in the sample, more than 30% were seen once. This clonotype was obtained from a newborn girl in good health. Input material: cord blood. This chain uses TRBV7-9 with TRBJ1-2; no firm D call. This CDR3 is CASSLSIGSGWYGYTF. CDR3 coding DNA: TGTGCCAGCAGCTTAAGTATTGGCTCTGGGTGGTATGGCTACACCTTC.